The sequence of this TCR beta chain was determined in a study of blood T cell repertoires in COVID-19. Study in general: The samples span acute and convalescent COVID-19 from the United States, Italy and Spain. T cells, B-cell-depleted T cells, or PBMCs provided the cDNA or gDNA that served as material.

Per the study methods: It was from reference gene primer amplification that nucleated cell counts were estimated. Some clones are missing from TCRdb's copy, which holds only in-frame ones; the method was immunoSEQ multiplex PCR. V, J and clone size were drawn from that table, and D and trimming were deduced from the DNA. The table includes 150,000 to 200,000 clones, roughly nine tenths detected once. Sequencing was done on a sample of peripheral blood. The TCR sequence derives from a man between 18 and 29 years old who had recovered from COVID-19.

The CDR3 DNA reads TGTGCCAGCAGCGTCCGGGCGGGGAGGCCTGAAGCTTTCTTT. The encoded protein is CASSVRAGRPEAFF. V usage is TRBV5-8 and J usage is TRBJ1-1, with D uncertain. Germline lookup yields CDR1 SGHTS and CDR2 YDEGEE. V was clipped by 4 bases and J by 6 bases, with 16 bases between them. The CDR3 extends over 14 amino acids.